Described below is a single T cell receptor beta chain sequence and its context. This record belongs to a study of OX40 agonist ivuxolimab in advanced cancers. V lost 3 bases to trimming and J lost 4 bases, with 13 bases between them. This CDR3 contains 16 residues. CDR1 is MNHEY, CDR2 SMNVEV, per germline (reference sequence). Profiling relied on immunoSEQ multiplex PCR, and the TCRdb table lists in-frame clones only, not all of them. The sample records approximately 35,000 clones, 65% to 80% being singletons. This material consisted of CD4+ or CD8+ T cells sorted from blood, taken in a trial of the OX40 agonist ivuxolimab. This chain uses TRBV27 with TRBJ2-6; unclear D gene. This clonotype originated in an adult with an advanced solid tumor such as melanoma, head and neck, liver or kidney cancer. Here the CDR3 DNA reads TGTGCCAGCAGTTTGGCAAGGGCCGCCGGGGCCAACGTCCTGACTTTC. Translated, it gives CASSLARAAGANVLTF.